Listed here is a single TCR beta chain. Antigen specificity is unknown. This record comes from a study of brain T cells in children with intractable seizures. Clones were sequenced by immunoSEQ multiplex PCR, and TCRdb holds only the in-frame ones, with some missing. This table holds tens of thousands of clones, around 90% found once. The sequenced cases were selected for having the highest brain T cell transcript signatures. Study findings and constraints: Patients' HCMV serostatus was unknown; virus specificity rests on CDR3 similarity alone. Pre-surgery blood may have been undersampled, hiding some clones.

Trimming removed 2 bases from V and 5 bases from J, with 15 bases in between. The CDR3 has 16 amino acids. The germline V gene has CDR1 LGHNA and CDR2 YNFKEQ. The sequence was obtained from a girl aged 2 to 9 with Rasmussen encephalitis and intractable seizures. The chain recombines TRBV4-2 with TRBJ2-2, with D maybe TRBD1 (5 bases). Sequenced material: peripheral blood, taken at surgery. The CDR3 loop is CASSQRRQGRTGELFF. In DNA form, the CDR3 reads TGTGCCAGCAGCCAAAGAAGGCAGGGAAGGACCGGGGAGCTGTTTTTT.